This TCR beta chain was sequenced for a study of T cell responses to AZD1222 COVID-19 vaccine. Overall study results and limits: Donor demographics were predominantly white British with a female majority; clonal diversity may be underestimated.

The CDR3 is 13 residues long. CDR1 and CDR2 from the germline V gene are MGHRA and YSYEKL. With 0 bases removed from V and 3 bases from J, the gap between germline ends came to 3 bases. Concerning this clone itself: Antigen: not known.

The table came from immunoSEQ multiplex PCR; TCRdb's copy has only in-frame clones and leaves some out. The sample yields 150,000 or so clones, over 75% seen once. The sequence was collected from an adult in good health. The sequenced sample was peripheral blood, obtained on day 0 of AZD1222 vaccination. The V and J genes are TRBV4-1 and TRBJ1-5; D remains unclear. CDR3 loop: CASSQDFNQPQHF. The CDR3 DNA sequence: TGCGCCAGCAGCCAAGACTTCAATCAGCCCCAGCATTTT.